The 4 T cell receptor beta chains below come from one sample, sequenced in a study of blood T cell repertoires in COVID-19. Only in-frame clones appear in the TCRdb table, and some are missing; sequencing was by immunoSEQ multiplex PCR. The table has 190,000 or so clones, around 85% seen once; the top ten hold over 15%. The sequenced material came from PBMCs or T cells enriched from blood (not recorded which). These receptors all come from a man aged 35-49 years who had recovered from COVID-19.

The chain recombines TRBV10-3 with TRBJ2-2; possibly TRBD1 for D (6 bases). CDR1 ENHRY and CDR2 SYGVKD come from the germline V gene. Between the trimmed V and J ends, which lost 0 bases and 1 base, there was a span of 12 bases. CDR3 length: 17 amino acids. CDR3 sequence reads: CAISESGAGLNTGELFF. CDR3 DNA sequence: TGTGCCATCAGTGAGTCGGGGGCAGGCTTGAACACCGGGGAGCTGTTTTTT.

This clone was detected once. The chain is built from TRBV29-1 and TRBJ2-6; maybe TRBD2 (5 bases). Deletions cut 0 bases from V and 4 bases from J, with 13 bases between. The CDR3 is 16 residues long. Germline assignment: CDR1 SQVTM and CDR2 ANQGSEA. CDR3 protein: CSVEDRESGGANVLTF. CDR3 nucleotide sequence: TGCAGCGTTGAAGATAGGGAGTCCGGAGGGGCCAACGTCCTGACTTTC.

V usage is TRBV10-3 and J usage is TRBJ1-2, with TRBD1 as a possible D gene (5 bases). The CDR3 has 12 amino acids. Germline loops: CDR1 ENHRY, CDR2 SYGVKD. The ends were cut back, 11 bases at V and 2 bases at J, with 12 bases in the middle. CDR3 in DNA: TGTGCCGCTGGGGCGCGGAACTATGGCTACACCTTC. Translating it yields CAAGARNYGYTF.

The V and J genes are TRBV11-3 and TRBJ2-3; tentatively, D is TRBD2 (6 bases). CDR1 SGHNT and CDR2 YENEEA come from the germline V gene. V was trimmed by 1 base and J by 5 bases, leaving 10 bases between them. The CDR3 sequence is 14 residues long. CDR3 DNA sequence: TGTGCCAGCAGCTTAGGAGGGCGGGGAGATACGCAGTATTTT. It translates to CASSLGGRGDTQYF.